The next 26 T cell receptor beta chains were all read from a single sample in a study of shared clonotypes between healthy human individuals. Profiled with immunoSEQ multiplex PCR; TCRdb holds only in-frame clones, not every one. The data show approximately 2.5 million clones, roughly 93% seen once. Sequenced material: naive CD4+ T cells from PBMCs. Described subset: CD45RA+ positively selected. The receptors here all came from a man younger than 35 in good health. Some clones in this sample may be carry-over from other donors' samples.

DNA for the CDR3: TGTGCCAGCTCACCAGTCCAGGGGGCAGGTAATGAGCAGTTCTTC. This codes for CASSPVQGAGNEQFF. This rearrangement joins TRBV18 to TRBJ2-1; 8 bases are shared with TRBD1. V lost 2 bases, J lost 7 bases, and 7 bases stayed unmatched. CDR3 length: 15 amino acids. In germline, CDR1 is KGHSH, CDR2 LQKENI.

Here the CDR3 reads CASSLSGTGSYEQYF. In nucleotides, the CDR3 is TGTGCCAGCAGTTTATCTGGGACAGGGTCCTACGAGCAGTACTTC. The J gene is TRBJ2-7, the V gene TRBV27; TRBD1 agrees at 9 bases. The germline gives CDR1 MNHEY, CDR2 SMNVEV (reference sequence). Unmatched junction bases numbered 1, after V lost 0 bases and J lost 1 base. The CDR3 length is 15 residues.

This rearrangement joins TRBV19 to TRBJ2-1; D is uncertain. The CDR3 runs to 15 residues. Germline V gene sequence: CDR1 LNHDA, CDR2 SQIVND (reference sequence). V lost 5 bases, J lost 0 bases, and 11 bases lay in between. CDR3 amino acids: CASSSLPSSYNEQFF. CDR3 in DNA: TGTGCCAGTAGTTCCCTACCGTCCTCCTACAATGAGCAGTTCTTC. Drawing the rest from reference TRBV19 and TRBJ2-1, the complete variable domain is DGGITQSPKYLFRKEGQNVTLSCEQNLNHDAMYWYRQDPGQGLRLIYYSQIVNDFQKGDIAEGYSVSREKKESFPLTVTSAQKNPTAFYLCASSSLPSSYNEQFFGPGTRLTVL.

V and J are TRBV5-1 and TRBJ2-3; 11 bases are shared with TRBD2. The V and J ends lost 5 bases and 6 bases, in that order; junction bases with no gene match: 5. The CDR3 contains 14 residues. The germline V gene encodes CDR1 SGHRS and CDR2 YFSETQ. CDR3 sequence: CASSTTSGADTQYF. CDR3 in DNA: TGCGCCAGCAGTACGACTAGCGGGGCCGATACGCAGTATTTT.

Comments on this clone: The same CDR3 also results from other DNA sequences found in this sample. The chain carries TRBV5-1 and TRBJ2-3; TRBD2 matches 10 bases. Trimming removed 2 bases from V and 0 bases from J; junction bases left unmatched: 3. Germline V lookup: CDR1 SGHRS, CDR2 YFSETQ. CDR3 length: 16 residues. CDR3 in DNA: TGCGCCAGCAGCTTAGCGGGAGGGCCAAGCACAGATACGCAGTATTTT. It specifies CASSLAGGPSTDTQYF.

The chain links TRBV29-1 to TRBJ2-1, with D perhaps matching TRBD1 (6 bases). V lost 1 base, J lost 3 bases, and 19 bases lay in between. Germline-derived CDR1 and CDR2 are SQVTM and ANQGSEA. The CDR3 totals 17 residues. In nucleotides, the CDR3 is TGCAGCGTTGAAGTCCCCGTAGGGGGTCTGTTCTACAATGAGCAGTTCTTC. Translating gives CSVEVPVGGLFYNEQFF.

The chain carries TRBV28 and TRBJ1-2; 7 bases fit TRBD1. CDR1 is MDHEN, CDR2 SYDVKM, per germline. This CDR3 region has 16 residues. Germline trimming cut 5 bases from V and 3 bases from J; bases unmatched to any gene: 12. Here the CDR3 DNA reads TGTGCCAGCAGTCCCAGACAGGGAAGTAGCGACTATGGCTACACCTTC. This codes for CASSPRQGSSDYGYTF.

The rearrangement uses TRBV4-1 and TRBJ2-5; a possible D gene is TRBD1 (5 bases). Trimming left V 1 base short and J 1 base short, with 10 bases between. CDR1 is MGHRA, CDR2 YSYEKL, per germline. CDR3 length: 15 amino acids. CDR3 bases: TGCGCCAGCAGCCAAGGTGGGGCAGGCCAAGAGACCCAGTACTTC. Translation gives CASSQGGAGQETQYF.

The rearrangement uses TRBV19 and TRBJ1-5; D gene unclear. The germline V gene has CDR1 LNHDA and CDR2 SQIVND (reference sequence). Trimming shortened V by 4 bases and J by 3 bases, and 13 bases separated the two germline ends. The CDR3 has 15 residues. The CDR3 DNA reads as TGTGCCAGTAGTAGGCTACAGCCCTCCAATCAGCCCCAGCATTTT. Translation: CASSRLQPSNQPQHF.

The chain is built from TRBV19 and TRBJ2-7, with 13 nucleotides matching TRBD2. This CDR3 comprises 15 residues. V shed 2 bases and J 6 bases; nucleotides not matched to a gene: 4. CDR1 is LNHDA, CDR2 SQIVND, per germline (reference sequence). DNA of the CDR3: TGTGCCAGTAGTATACTCAGGACTAGCGGGAGCGAGCAGTACTTC. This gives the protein CASSILRTSGSEQYF.

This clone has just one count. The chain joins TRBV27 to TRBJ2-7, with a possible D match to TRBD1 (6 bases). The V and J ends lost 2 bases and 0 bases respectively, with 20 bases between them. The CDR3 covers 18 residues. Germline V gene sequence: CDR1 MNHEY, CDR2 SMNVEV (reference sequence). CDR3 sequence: CASSLIVRGPGDSYEQYF. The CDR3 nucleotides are TGTGCCAGCAGTTTAATCGTCCGAGGGCCAGGGGACTCCTACGAGCAGTACTTC.

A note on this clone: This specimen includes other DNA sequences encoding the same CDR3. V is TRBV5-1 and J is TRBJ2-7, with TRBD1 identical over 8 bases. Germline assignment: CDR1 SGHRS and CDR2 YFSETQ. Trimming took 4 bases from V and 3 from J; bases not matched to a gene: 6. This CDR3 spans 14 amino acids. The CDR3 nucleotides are TGCGCCAGCAGCCTGGGACAGGAGTTCTACGAGCAGTACTTC. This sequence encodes CASSLGQEFYEQYF. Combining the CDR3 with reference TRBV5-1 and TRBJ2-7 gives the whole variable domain KAGVTQTPRYLIKTRGQQVTLSCSPISGHRSVSWYQQTPGQGLQFLFEYFSETQRNKGNFPGRFSGRQFSNSRSEMNVSTLELGDSALYLCASSLGQEFYEQYFGPGTRLTVT.

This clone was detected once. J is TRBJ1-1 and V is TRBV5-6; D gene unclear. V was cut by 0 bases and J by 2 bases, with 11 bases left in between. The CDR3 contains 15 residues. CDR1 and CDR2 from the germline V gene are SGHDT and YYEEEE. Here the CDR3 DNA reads TGTGCCAGCAGCTTGGGCATGGAATTCAACACTGAAGCTTTCTTT. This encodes CASSLGMEFNTEAFF.

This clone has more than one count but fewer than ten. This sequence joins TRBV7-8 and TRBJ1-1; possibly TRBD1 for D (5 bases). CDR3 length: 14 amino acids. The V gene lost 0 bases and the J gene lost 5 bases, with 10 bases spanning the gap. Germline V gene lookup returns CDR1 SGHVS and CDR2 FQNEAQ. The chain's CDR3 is CASSLAGATTEAFF. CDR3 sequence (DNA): TGTGCCAGCAGCTTAGCTGGGGCAACAACTGAAGCTTTCTTT.

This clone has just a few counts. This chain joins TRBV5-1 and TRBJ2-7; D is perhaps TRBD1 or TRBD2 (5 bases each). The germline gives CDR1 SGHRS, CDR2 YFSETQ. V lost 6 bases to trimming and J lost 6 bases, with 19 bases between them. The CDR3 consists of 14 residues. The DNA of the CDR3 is TGCGCCAGCACGTGGGGAGCAGGGTCAGGCGAGCAGTACTTC. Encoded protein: CASTWGAGSGEQYF.

The CDR3 loop reads CASSDVPTNIQYF. The CDR3 coding sequence is TGTGCCAGCAGTGATGTTCCGACAAACATTCAGTACTTC. V and J are TRBV6-1 and TRBJ2-4; D gene ambiguous. Germline V gene data show CDR1 as MNHNS and CDR2 as SASEGT. V shed 3 bases and J shed 6 bases, with 9 bases lying between them. The CDR3 consists of 13 residues.

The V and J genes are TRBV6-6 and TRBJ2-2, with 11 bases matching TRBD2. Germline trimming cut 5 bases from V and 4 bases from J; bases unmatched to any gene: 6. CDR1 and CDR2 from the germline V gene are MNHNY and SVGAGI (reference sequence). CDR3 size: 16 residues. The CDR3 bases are TGTGCCAGCAGTCGACTAGCGGGGTTGTCCACCGGGGAGCTGTTTTTT. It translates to CASSRLAGLSTGELFF.

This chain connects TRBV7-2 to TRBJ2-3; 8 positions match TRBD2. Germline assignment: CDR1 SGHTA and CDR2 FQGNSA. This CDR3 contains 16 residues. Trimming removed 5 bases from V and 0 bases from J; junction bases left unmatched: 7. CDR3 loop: CASSREGSGSTDTQYF. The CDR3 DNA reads TGTGCCAGCAGCCGGGAGGGTAGCGGGAGCACAGATACGCAGTATTTT.

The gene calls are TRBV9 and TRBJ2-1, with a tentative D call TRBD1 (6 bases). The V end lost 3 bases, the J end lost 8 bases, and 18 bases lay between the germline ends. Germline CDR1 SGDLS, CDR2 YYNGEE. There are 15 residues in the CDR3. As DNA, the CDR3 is TGTGCCAGCAGCGCCCAATTACAGGGTCGCGATGAGCAGTTCTTC. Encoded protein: CASSAQLQGRDEQFF.

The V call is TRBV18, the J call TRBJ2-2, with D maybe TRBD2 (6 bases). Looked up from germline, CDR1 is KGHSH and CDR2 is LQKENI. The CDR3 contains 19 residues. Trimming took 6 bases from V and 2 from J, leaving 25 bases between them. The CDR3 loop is CASSRSPTDGSSNTGELFF. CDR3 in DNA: TGTGCCAGCTCCCGAAGCCCCACGGACGGGAGTTCAAACACCGGGGAGCTGTTTTTT.

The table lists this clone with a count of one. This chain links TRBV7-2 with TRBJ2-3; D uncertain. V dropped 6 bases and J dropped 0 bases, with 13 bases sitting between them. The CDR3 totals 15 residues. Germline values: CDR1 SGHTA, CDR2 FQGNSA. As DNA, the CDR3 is TGTGCCAGCAGTCGTACAGCGACTAGCACAGATACGCAGTATTTT. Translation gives CASSRTATSTDTQYF.

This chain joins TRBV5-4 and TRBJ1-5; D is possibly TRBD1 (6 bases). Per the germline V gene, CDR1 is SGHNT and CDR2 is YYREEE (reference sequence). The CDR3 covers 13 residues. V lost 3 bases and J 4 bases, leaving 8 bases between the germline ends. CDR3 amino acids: CASSSQGNQPQHF. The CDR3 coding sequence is TGTGCCAGCAGCTCGCAGGGGAATCAGCCCCAGCATTTT. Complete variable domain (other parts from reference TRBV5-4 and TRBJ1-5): ETGVTQSPTHLIKTRGQQVTLRCSSQSGHNTVSWYQQALGQGPQFIFQYYREEENGRGNFPPRFSGLQFPNYSSELNVNALELDDSALYLCASSSQGNQPQHFGDGTRLSIL.

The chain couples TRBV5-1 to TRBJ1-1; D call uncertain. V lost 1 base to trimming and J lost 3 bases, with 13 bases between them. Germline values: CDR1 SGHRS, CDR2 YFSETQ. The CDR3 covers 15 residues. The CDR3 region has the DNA TGCGCCAGCAGCTTGTATCAGGTTTCGGACACTGAAGCTTTCTTT. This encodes CASSLYQVSDTEAFF. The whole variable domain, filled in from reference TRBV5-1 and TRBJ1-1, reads KAGVTQTPRYLIKTRGQQVTLSCSPISGHRSVSWYQQTPGQGLQFLFEYFSETQRNKGNFPGRFSGRQFSNSRSEMNVSTLELGDSALYLCASSLYQVSDTEAFFGQGTRLTVV.

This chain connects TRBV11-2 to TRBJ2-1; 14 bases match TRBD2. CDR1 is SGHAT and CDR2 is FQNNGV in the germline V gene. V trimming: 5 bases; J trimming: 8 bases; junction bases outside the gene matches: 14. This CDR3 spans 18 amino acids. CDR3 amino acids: CASSRGTGGTSGSYEQFF. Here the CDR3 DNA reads TGTGCCAGCAGCCGCGGGACAGGTGGGACTAGCGGGAGTTATGAGCAGTTCTTC.

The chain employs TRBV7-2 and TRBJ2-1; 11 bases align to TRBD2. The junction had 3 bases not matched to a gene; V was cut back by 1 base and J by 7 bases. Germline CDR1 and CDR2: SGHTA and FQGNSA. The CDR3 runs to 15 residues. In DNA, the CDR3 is TGTGCCAGCAGCTTAGATAGCGGGAGGGTGAATGAGCAGTTCTTC. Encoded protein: CASSLDSGRVNEQFF.

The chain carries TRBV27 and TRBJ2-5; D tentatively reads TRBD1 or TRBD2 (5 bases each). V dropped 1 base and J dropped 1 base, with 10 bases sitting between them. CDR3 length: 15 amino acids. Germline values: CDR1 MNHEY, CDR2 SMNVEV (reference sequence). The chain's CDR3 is CASSLWGNPQETQYF. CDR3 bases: TGTGCCAGCAGTTTATGGGGGAATCCCCAAGAGACCCAGTACTTC.